The clone carrying this TCR beta chain was counted at least ten times. Per germline, CDR1 ENHRY and CDR2 SYGVKD. The CDR3 runs 15 residues. Losses at the gene ends were 4 bases for V and 8 bases for J; bases not matched to a gene: 8. The authors produced cDNA by 5'RACE using 10-nucleotide random UMIs. A single run covered 15-18 subjects with over 190 million TCR-beta sequences. TCRdb re-called the 5' RACE reads with MiXCR, one entry per CDR3 protein. Altogether approximately 74,000 distinct CDR3 sequences are present, about 9.7% being singletons, with the ten largest covering about 1.7%. The data originate from a study of neurological immune-mediated disorders. Source material was 2 million unsorted PBMCs, stored at -80 °C in RNAlater.

The source is a man aged 45-65 years in good health. Material: PBMCs. This chain connects TRBV10-3 to TRBJ2-1; 10 positions agree with TRBD2. CDR3 nucleotides: TGTGCCATCAGTGGTACTAGCGGGGATCGTTATGAGCAGTTCTTC. Protein product: CAISGTSGDRYEQFF.